This entry features one T cell receptor beta chain sequence. Which antigen it targets is not known. No much larger clonotype is one base removed from it; base qualities were not supplied. These data are taken from a study of blood T cell repertoires in COVID-19 (dated by TCRdb to about 2020). Regarding the study in general: Collaborator samples came from the United States, Italy and Spain and covered acute and convalescent phases of COVID-19. The repertoires were made available in a free public database intended to serve as a resource for research on the immune response to SARS-CoV-2. Subjects who had been exposed to COVID-19, were actively infected with it, or had recovered from it provided the deeply sampled blood TCRbeta repertoires that made up the dataset. Samples were obtained from the ongoing ImmuneRACE study (first 160 participants) and from over 1,000 subjects provided by 6 global collaborators. The material from the prospective study consisted of cDNA or gDNA derived from T cells, B-cell-depleted T cells, or PBMCs. The sample metadata nearly always contained a de-identified subject ID, COVID-19 status, age in years and sex. Where available, HLA class I and class II types were obtained from metadata supplied by the sample provider rather than from assay-based typing. What the work shows at the level of the full study, not this receptor alone: Clinical and demographic metadata were provided uncurated, with the amount varying by source and participant.

TCRbeta CDR3 regions were amplified from genomic DNA using the immunoSEQ Assay, a bias-controlled multiplex PCR. Per the authors' processing: The number of nucleated cells in each sample was estimated by amplification of reference gene primers within the assay. To quantify the absolute abundance of each unique TCRbeta CDR3 rearrangement, sequence reads were collapsed and filtered. Productive Simpson clonality was computed per sample as the square root of Simpson's diversity index over productive rearrangements. Drawn from immuneACCESS, this table holds only the in-frame rearrangements with V and J called that TCRdb kept. Clones are partly lost; checked studies trace under half to an unresolved V gene and leave the rest unexplained. That table furnishes V, J and clone size, whereas the DNA furnished D and trimming. For this sample there are about 120,000 clones; roughly 85% appear just once. The ten largest clones take up roughly a quarter of the sample.

Collaborating institutions collected whole blood in K2EDTA tubes following their own protocols. For TCRbeta analysis, collaborator samples were shipped as frozen whole blood, as isolated PBMCs, or as DNA extracted from either sample type. The CDR3 numbers 13 residues from cysteine through phenylalanine. CDR3 DNA only is kept here, 39 bases in frame from base 1. The germline V gene (reference sequence) specifies SGHNT as CDR1 and YYREEE as CDR2. Trimming leaves V shorter by 2 bases and J shorter by 4 bases, with the junction holding 0 bases beyond the gene matches. This receptor was obtained from a woman of 80 years or more with acute or convalescent COVID-19. The sample comprised peripheral blood. The rearrangement joined TRBV5-4 to TRBJ2-3, with TRBD2 identical over 8 junction bases. The nucleotides are TGTGCCAGCAGCTTAGCGGGGGCAGATACGCAGTATTTT. This translates into CASSLAGADTQYF.